The rows below give T cell receptor beta chains drawn from one sample of a study of shared clonotypes between healthy human individuals. TCRdb keeps only in-frame clones here, not all; method: immunoSEQ multiplex PCR. The table lists about 2.4 million clones, more than 90% of them singletons. The source material was naive CD4+ T cells sorted from blood. The receptors shown here come from a man between 18 and 35 years old in good health. Both conserved end residues are part of each CDR3. Each record gives: J gene, V gene, D gene, clone size, CDR3 DNA, CDR3 protein. A D gene is named only where the DNA matches it firmly. Clone size is stated in some rows and not others, as once, few, many or a class when expanded.

j_gene: TRBJ1-4
v_gene: TRBV28
d_gene: -
abundance: -
CDR3nt: TGTGCCAGCAGCCCAGGAAGCCCTGAAAAACTGTTTTTT
CDR3aa: CASSPGSPEKLFF

j_gene: TRBJ2-2
v_gene: TRBV21-1
d_gene: -
abundance: -
CDR3nt: TGTGCCAGCAGCAAAGAGGAAGTACCCGGGGAGCTGTTTTTT
CDR3aa: CASSKEEVPGELFF

j_gene: TRBJ1-2
v_gene: TRBV5-1
d_gene: -
abundance: -
CDR3nt: TGCGCCAGCAGCTTGGGGGGCCTCGCAAGTGGCTACACCTTC
CDR3aa: CASSLGGLASGYTF

j_gene: TRBJ2-5
v_gene: TRBV5-6
d_gene: -
abundance: once
CDR3nt: TGTGCCAGCAGCAAAACGGGTCGGGATAAAGAGACCCAGTACTTC
CDR3aa: CASSKTGRDKETQYF

j_gene: TRBJ1-4
v_gene: TRBV15
d_gene: TRBD1
abundance: -
CDR3nt: TGTGCCACCAGCAGCCTGACAGGGGATAATGAAAAACTGTTTTTT
CDR3aa: CATSSLTGDNEKLFF

j_gene: TRBJ1-5
v_gene: TRBV6-5
d_gene: -
abundance: few
CDR3nt: TGTGCCAGCAGTCGTGCGTTTAATCAGCCCCAGCATTTT
CDR3aa: CASSRAFNQPQHF

j_gene: TRBJ2-7
v_gene: TRBV6-5
d_gene: -
abundance: -
CDR3nt: TGTGCCAGCAACCCCCTTGGGGCAAGCAGCTACGAGCAGTACTTC
CDR3aa: CASNPLGASSYEQYF

j_gene: TRBJ1-2
v_gene: TRBV9
d_gene: -
abundance: few
CDR3nt: TGTGCCAGCAGCGCCCCCGGGGACCCTGTCGCTGCTAACTATGGCTACACCTTC
CDR3aa: CASSAPGDPVAANYGYTF

j_gene: TRBJ1-1
v_gene: TRBV7-9
d_gene: -
abundance: -
CDR3nt: TGTGCCAGCAGCTTAGAAGAAGGGGGGACCAACACTGAAGCTTTCTTT
CDR3aa: CASSLEEGGTNTEAFF

j_gene: TRBJ2-6
v_gene: TRBV14
d_gene: -
abundance: -
CDR3nt: TGTGCCAGCAGCCAAGATTGGCTCCTGAGAGGGGCCAACGTCCTGACTTTC
CDR3aa: CASSQDWLLRGANVLTF

j_gene: TRBJ1-4
v_gene: TRBV7-2
d_gene: -
abundance: -
CDR3nt: TGTGCCAGCAGCTTTGGTTGGGTAGCACCCGAAAAACTGTTTTTT
CDR3aa: CASSFGWVAPEKLFF

j_gene: TRBJ2-3
v_gene: TRBV4-3
d_gene: -
abundance: -
CDR3nt: TGCGCCAGCAGCCAAGATGGGAACGGGGGGCGGACAGATACGCAGTATTTT
CDR3aa: CASSQDGNGGRTDTQYF

j_gene: TRBJ1-2
v_gene: TRBV6-4
d_gene: -
abundance: -
CDR3nt: TGTGCCAGCCGGGACCACTTGTTCTATGGCTACACCTTC
CDR3aa: CASRDHLFYGYTF

j_gene: TRBJ2-7
v_gene: TRBV25-1
d_gene: TRBD1
abundance: -
CDR3nt: TGTGCCAGCAGTAATCCGGGACAGGGAGGCTACGAGCAGTACTTC
CDR3aa: CASSNPGQGGYEQYF

j_gene: TRBJ1-2
v_gene: TRBV29-1
d_gene: TRBD1
abundance: -
CDR3nt: TGCAGCGTTGAGGCTACAGGGGGCTTGGGCTACACCTTC
CDR3aa: CSVEATGGLGYTF

j_gene: TRBJ2-7
v_gene: TRBV4-1
d_gene: -
abundance: -
CDR3nt: TGCGCCAGCAGCCAAGACAGGGTATTATACGAGCAGTACTTC
CDR3aa: CASSQDRVLYEQYF

j_gene: TRBJ2-6
v_gene: TRBV7-2
d_gene: -
abundance: -
CDR3nt: TGTGCCAGCAGCTTAGCGGGCCCCCGCTTGCAGGGGTCAGGGGCCAACGTCCTGACTTTC
CDR3aa: CASSLAGPRLQGSGANVLTF

j_gene: TRBJ1-5
v_gene: TRBV5-6
d_gene: -
abundance: once
CDR3nt: TGTGCCAGCAGTAGGGGTGGAGGCAATCAGCCCCAGCATTTT
CDR3aa: CASSRGGGNQPQHF

j_gene: TRBJ1-1
v_gene: TRBV2
d_gene: -
abundance: -
CDR3nt: TGTGCCAGCAGTGGGGGCCCGTGGGAGAACACTGAAGCTTTCTTT
CDR3aa: CASSGGPWENTEAFF

j_gene: TRBJ1-1
v_gene: TRBV6-5
d_gene: -
abundance: -
CDR3nt: TGTGCCAGCAGTTACGACAGGCGGGGCACTGAAGCTTTCTTT
CDR3aa: CASSYDRRGTEAFF

j_gene: TRBJ2-1
v_gene: TRBV10-3
d_gene: -
abundance: -
CDR3nt: TGTGCCATCAGTGGGGCGGGAACAGGGAATCAGAATGAGCAGTTCTTC
CDR3aa: CAISGAGTGNQNEQFF

j_gene: TRBJ2-5
v_gene: TRBV7-7
d_gene: -
abundance: -
CDR3nt: TGTGCTAGCAGCCCCGGGTCTGGGGCAGGGGAGACCCAGTACTTC
CDR3aa: CASSPGSGAGETQYF

j_gene: TRBJ2-1
v_gene: TRBV27
d_gene: -
abundance: once
CDR3nt: TGTGCCAGCAGTTTCCACCGGGGACAGGTCAGCGGGGGAATCTACAATGAGCAGTTCTTC
CDR3aa: CASSFHRGQVSGGIYNEQFF

j_gene: TRBJ2-1
v_gene: TRBV7-9
d_gene: -
abundance: -
CDR3nt: TGTGCCAGCAGCCCCATAGGGGCTGGGAATGAGCAGTTCTTC
CDR3aa: CASSPIGAGNEQFF

j_gene: TRBJ1-2
v_gene: TRBV30
d_gene: TRBD1
abundance: -
CDR3nt: TGTGCCTGGACTTCCGGGACAGACCTCTATGGCTACACCTTC
CDR3aa: CAWTSGTDLYGYTF

j_gene: TRBJ2-5
v_gene: TRBV11-3
d_gene: -
abundance: -
CDR3nt: TGTGCCAGCAGCCGCCTGGGGGATCAAGAGACCCAGTACTTC
CDR3aa: CASSRLGDQETQYF

j_gene: TRBJ2-7
v_gene: TRBV5-4
d_gene: -
abundance: once
CDR3nt: TGTGCCAGCAGCTTTACGGTGGGGCGGGATGTCTGGGAGCAGTACTTC
CDR3aa: CASSFTVGRDVWEQYF

j_gene: TRBJ1-5
v_gene: TRBV11-2
d_gene: TRBD1
abundance: -
CDR3nt: TGTGCCAGCAGCTTAAACAGGGGGCGCGAACAGCCCCAGCATTTT
CDR3aa: CASSLNRGREQPQHF

j_gene: TRBJ1-4
v_gene: TRBV27
d_gene: -
abundance: -
CDR3nt: TGTGCCAGCAGTTTATCGAAAGCTAATGAAAAACTGTTTTTT
CDR3aa: CASSLSKANEKLFF

j_gene: TRBJ2-3
v_gene: TRBV30
d_gene: -
abundance: -
CDR3nt: TGTGCCTGGAGTGTAAAGAGCACAGATACGCAGTATTTT
CDR3aa: CAWSVKSTDTQYF

j_gene: TRBJ1-1
v_gene: TRBV11-2
d_gene: -
abundance: -
CDR3nt: TGTGCCAGCAACCACCCGGGGAACACTGAAGCTTTCTTT
CDR3aa: CASNHPGNTEAFF

j_gene: TRBJ1-2
v_gene: TRBV5-6
d_gene: -
abundance: -
CDR3nt: TGTGCCAGCAATATCCTTGACAGAGAAGAATGGTATGGCTACACCTTC
CDR3aa: CASNILDREEWYGYTF